These 22 T cell receptor beta chains were all obtained from the same sample, sequenced in a study of T-cell memory formation after mild COVID-19. MiXCR, run by TCRdb on the 5' RACE reads, gives a single entry per CDR3 protein. The data contain more than 450,000 distinct CDR3 sequences, roughly 18% of them singletons. The material sequenced was PBMCs or a T cell subset sorted from them (not recorded which). The receptors were gathered from an adult woman who had mild COVID-19 (a few samples of this study predate the infection). Cell type and time point are not known.

Only a few counts were recorded for this clonotype. The chain combines TRBV20-1 with TRBJ2-3; the match to TRBD2 covers 11 bases. Germline CDR1 reads DFQATT; CDR2 reads SNEGSKA (reference sequence). This CDR3 is built from 18 residues. V gave up 6 bases and J gave up 0 bases; unmatched junction bases: 14. DNA of the CDR3: TGCAGTGCCCTCGCGTCTAGCGGGGGGAGAGCTAGCACAGATACGCAGTATTTT. This encodes CSALASSGGRASTDTQYF.

This clonotype has a count of ten or more. This chain uses TRBV29-1 with TRBJ2-3; D unresolved. The V end was cut by 8 bases, the J end by 3 bases, with 9 bases between. The CDR3 extends over 11 amino acids. CDR1 and CDR2 from the germline V gene are SQVTM and ANQGSEA. CDR3 coding DNA: TGCAGCCCCAGAATAACAGATACGCAGTATTTT. Translated, it gives CSPRITDTQYF.

The chain recombines TRBV10-2 with TRBJ2-7, with 8 positions matching TRBD1. The CDR3 sequence is 15 residues long. CDR1 is WSHSY, CDR2 SAAADI, per germline. Trimming at V came to 3 bases and at J to 5 bases, leaving 9 bases not matched to a gene. As DNA, the CDR3 is TGCGCCAGCAGTGATGGGTCAGGGGGCTACGACGAGCAGTACTTC. This translates into CASSDGSGGYDEQYF.

The V gene is TRBV20-1, the J gene TRBJ2-5; the D gene could be TRBD1 or TRBD2 (6 bases each). The germline gives CDR1 DFQATT, CDR2 SNEGSKA (reference sequence). Trimming took off 3 bases at V and 5 bases at J, with 19 bases between the two ends. This CDR3 spans 15 amino acids. The CDR3 DNA reads TGCAGTGCTAGTCCCCCTTGGGGGGCCAGTGAGACCCAGTACTTC. This sequence encodes CSASPPWGASETQYF.

By share, this clonotype ranks as medium-sized (0.01 to 0.1%). The genes are TRBV24-1 and TRBJ1-2; D gene unclear. The germline V and J ends were trimmed by 6 bases and 4 bases, with 17 bases remaining between them. The CDR3 has 15 residues. CDR1 is KGHDR, CDR2 SFDVKD, per germline. For the CDR3, the DNA is TGTGCCACCAGTACTACCGGCACCGCGGCCTATGGCTACACCTTC. Protein sequence: CATSTTGTAAYGYTF.

This clonotype has only a few counts. The chain links TRBV11-2 to TRBJ2-1; D is possibly TRBD2 (5 bases). The CDR3 sequence is 16 residues long. Trimming took off 0 bases at V and 6 bases at J, with 15 bases between the two ends. Germline loops: CDR1 SGHAT, CDR2 FQNNGV. The CDR3 loop is CASSLDFWGAGNEQFF. CDR3 DNA sequence: TGTGCCAGCAGCTTAGATTTTTGGGGAGCAGGCAATGAGCAGTTCTTC.

This clonotype has a handful of counts. The genes are TRBV10-2 and TRBJ2-3; a possible D gene is TRBD2 (8 bases). The CDR3 is 15 amino acids. Germline-derived CDR1 and CDR2 are WSHSY and SAAADI. V lost 2 bases to trimming and J lost 4 bases, with 13 bases between them. The CDR3 DNA sequence: TGCGCCAGCAGTGAGGATAGCGGGACAGCAGATACGCAGTATTTT. It encodes CASSEDSGTADTQYF.

This clonotype was seen only a few times. This chain connects TRBV12-3 or TRBV12-4 to TRBJ2-5; a possible D gene is TRBD2 (6 bases). This CDR3 is built from 14 residues. Trimming removed 6 bases from V and 3 bases from J, with 14 bases in between. The DNA for the CDR3 is TGTGCCAGCAGGTTGGGACGCGGGGAAGAGACCCAGTACTTC. Protein product: CASRLGRGEETQYF.

This clonotype has more than one count but fewer than ten. V usage is TRBV7-9 and J usage is TRBJ1-2; 10 bases fit TRBD1. Germline V lookup: CDR1 SEHNR, CDR2 FQNEAQ (reference sequence). V dropped 6 bases and J dropped 5; count of bases not matched to a gene: 6. The CDR3 is made up of 14 amino acids. The DNA for the CDR3 is TGTGCCAGCAGTAGACAGGGGGCGTTTTATGGCTACACCTTC. Protein: CASSRQGAFYGYTF.

This clonotype was picked up a small number of times. The genes are TRBV2 and TRBJ2-1; 7 nucleotides match TRBD2. Germline V lookup: CDR1 SNHLY, CDR2 FYNNEI. V gave up 0 bases and J gave up 5 bases; unmatched junction bases: 1. The CDR3 extends over 14 amino acids. The CDR3 is CASSEAGGDNEQFF. CDR3 bases: TGTGCCAGCAGTGAAGCGGGAGGGGACAATGAGCAGTTCTTC.

This clonotype has more than one count but fewer than ten. The V and J genes are TRBV29-1 and TRBJ1-2; 8 bases line up with TRBD1. The germline V gene encodes CDR1 SQVTM and CDR2 ANQGSEA. The CDR3 covers 16 residues. The V gene end was trimmed by 7 bases and the J gene end by 2 bases; junction bases not matched to a gene: 15. Here the CDR3 reads CSASAGQASTNYGYTF. The CDR3 DNA is TGCAGCGCATCCGCGGGACAGGCTAGTACCAACTATGGCTACACCTTC.

The chain is built from TRBV4-1 and TRBJ1-5, with D unresolved. From germline, CDR1 is MGHRA and CDR2 YSYEKL. Trimming pared 4 bases from V and 2 bases from J, leaving 9 bases between. This CDR3 comprises 14 residues. CDR3 bases: TGCGCCAGCAGCCCTTCTCCGGGCAATCAGCCCCAGCATTTT. Amino acids: CASSPSPGNQPQHF.

This clonotype occurred a few times. The chain couples TRBV7-2 to TRBJ2-4, with 11 positions matching TRBD1. After removal of 5 bases from V and 5 bases from J, the junction contained 2 bases not matched to a gene. CDR3 length: 14 amino acids. In germline, CDR1 is SGHTA, CDR2 FQGNSA. CDR3 region: CASSRDRGENIQYF. The CDR3 nucleotides read TGTGCCAGCAGCCGGGACAGGGGGGAAAACATTCAGTACTTC.

This clonotype has only one observation. The rearrangement joins TRBV30 to TRBJ2-6, with 10 bases matching TRBD1. Trimming took 4 bases from V and 0 from J; bases not matched to a gene: 9. This CDR3 has 18 residues. The germline gives CDR1 GTSNPN, CDR2 SVGIG (reference sequence). CDR3 protein: CAWTRQGAPNSGANVLTF. CDR3 sequence (DNA): TGTGCCTGGACCCGACAGGGGGCCCCTAACTCTGGGGCCAACGTCCTGACTTTC. Full variable domain (remainder filled in from reference TRBV30 and TRBJ2-6): SQTIHQWPATLVQPVGSPLSLECTVEGTSNPNLYWYRQAAGRGLQLLFYSVGIGQISSEVPQNLSASRPQDRQFILSSKKLLLSDSGFYLCAWTRQGAPNSGANVLTFGAGSRLTVL.

There are a few counts of this clonotype. J is TRBJ1-1 and V is TRBV14; TRBD1 agrees at 9 bases. CDR3 size: 13 residues. The V gene's germline CDR1 is SGHDN and CDR2 FVKESK. Losses at the gene ends were 5 bases for V and 6 bases for J; bases not matched to a gene: 4. The chain's CDR3 is CASSWDRAAEAFF. CDR3 in DNA: TGTGCCAGCAGCTGGGACAGGGCCGCTGAAGCTTTCTTT.

This clonotype appeared many times. The chain recombines TRBV4-3 with TRBJ2-5; TRBD2 is a possible D gene (5 bases). V lost 0 bases and J lost 5, with 7 bases in between. Germline assignment: CDR1 LGHNA and CDR2 YSLEER. CDR3 size: 13 residues. Here the CDR3 DNA reads TGCGCCAGCAGCCAAGACAGGAGGGAGACCCAGTACTTC. It specifies CASSQDRRETQYF.

This clonotype turned up a few times. The chain has TRBV5-1 and TRBJ1-5, with D uncertain. The CDR3 contains 14 residues. Germline V gene data show CDR1 as SGHRS and CDR2 as YFSETQ. V gave up 0 bases and J gave up 6 bases, with 10 bases separating them. The CDR3 sequence is CASSLDLPGQPQHF. In DNA form, the CDR3 reads TGCGCCAGCAGCTTGGACCTTCCAGGTCAGCCCCAGCATTTT.

The CDR3 DNA reads TGTGCCAGCAGTTCACCCGGGACAGGGGGTTTGTCCACTGAAGCTTTCTTT. Its translation is CASSSPGTGGLSTEAFF. This chain connects TRBV12-3 or TRBV12-4 to TRBJ1-1; TRBD1 aligns across 11 bases. The CDR3 totals 17 residues. V lost 4 bases to trimming and J lost 4 bases; unmatched junction nucleotides: 11.

This clonotype was picked up a small number of times. V is TRBV4-3 and J is TRBJ2-7; D is unresolved. The ends were cut back, 0 bases at V and 6 bases at J, with 12 bases in the middle. This CDR3 comprises 14 residues. Per the germline V gene, CDR1 is LGHNA and CDR2 is YSLEER. The CDR3 DNA sequence: TGCGCCAGCAGCCAAGACCACTGGACGGTCGAGCAGTACTTC. Its protein is CASSQDHWTVEQYF.

V is TRBV7-2 and J is TRBJ2-2, with 10 bases fitting TRBD2. Per germline, CDR1 SGHTA and CDR2 FQGNSA. Trimming took 3 bases from V and 5 from J; bases not matched to a gene: 12. The CDR3 loop spans 18 amino acids. The CDR3 bases are TGTGCCAGCAGCTTGGGCAACAGACTAGCGGGCGGGACCGGGGAGCTGTTTTTT. Its translation: CASSLGNRLAGGTGELFF.

This clonotype was seen only a few times. This chain joins TRBV7-3 and TRBJ2-1, with TRBD2 identical over 9 bases. V shed 2 bases, J shed 8 bases, and the junction held 4 bases outside the gene matches. The CDR3 is 14 residues long. The germline V gene has CDR1 SGHTA and CDR2 FQGTGA. The CDR3 reads CASSLAGGKDEQFF. CDR3 in DNA: TGTGCCAGCAGCTTAGCGGGAGGGAAGGATGAGCAGTTCTTC. The variable domain in full, completed from reference TRBV7-3 and TRBJ2-1, reads GAGVSQTPSNKVTEKGKYVELRCDPISGHTALYWYRQSLGQGPEFLIYFQGTGAADDSGLPNDRFFAVRPEGSVSTLKIQRTERGDSAVYLCASSLAGGKDEQFFGPGTRLTVL.

This clonotype was recorded a few times. The chain has TRBV10-3 and TRBJ1-5; 10 positions agree with TRBD1. The V segment lost 5 bases and the J segment 4 bases; nucleotides outside the gene matches: 2. Germline CDR1 ENHRY, CDR2 SYGVKD. The CDR3 is made up of 14 amino acids. CDR3 bases: TGTGCCATCAGTAGGACAGGGGGGAATCAGCCCCAGCATTTT. Translating it yields CAISRTGGNQPQHF.